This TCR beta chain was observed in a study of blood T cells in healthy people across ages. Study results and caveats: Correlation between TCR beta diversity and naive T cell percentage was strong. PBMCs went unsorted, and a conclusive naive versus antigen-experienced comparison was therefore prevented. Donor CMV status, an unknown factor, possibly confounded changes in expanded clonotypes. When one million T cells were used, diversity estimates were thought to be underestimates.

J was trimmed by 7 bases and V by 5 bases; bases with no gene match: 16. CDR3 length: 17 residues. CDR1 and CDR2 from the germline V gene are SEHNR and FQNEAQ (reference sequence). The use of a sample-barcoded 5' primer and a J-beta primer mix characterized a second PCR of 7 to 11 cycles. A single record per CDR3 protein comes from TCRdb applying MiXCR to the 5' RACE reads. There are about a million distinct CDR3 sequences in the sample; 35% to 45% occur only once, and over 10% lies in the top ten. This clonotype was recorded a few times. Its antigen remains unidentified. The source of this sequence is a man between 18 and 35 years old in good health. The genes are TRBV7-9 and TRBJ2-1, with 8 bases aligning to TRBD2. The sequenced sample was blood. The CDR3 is CASSQMVKRGPLNEQFF. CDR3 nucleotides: TGTGCCAGCAGCCAGATGGTAAAGCGGGGGCCACTAAATGAGCAGTTCTTC.